One sample yielded the 15 T cell receptor beta chains listed below, sequenced in a study of metastatic and nonmetastatic thyroid tumors. All patients reached thyroid surgery having received no treatment beforehand. Through MiXCR, TCRdb re-clonotyped the PCR reads. This sample has 91,000 or so clones, with roughly 13% found just once. The sequenced sample consisted of blood. The receptors here all came from a female donor with papillary thyroid cancer or a benign thyroid nodule (not recorded which). Some clones in this sample may be carry-over from other donors' samples.

Note on this clone: Relative to the germline gene, one junction end is altered; a read error may explain this. Other DNA sequences in the sample encode the same CDR3. This rearrangement joins TRBV7-1 to TRBJ2-1; 14 nucleotides agree with TRBD2. TRBV7-1 is sorted into the ORF group, with uncertain function. The CDR3 is 20 amino acids. CDR3 bases: TGTGCCAGTAGCTCCAACCCTGGACTAGCGGGAGGTCGCTCCTACAATGAGCAGTTCTTC. Translation: CASSSNPGLAGGRSYNEQFF.

This clone was seen at least ten times. The J gene is TRBJ2-4, the V gene TRBV7-9, with a possible D match to TRBD2 (5 bases). V lost 1 base and J lost 4, with 14 bases in between. The CDR3 runs 16 residues. Germline V gene sequence: CDR1 SEHNR, CDR2 FQNEAQ (reference sequence). The CDR3 DNA reads TGTGCCAGCAGCTTAGAAGGACTTGGACGTAAAAACATTCAGTACTTC. The encoded protein is CASSLEGLGRKNIQYF.

This clone was recorded at least ten times. This sample also contains other DNA sequences that code for the same CDR3. CDR3 region: CASSQGAAGQSYEQYF. CDR3 DNA sequence: TGTGCCAGCAGCCAAGGCGCAGCGGGACAAAGCTACGAGCAGTACTTC. This chain uses TRBV3-1 with TRBJ2-7; a possible D gene is TRBD2 (7 bases). The ends were cut back, 1 base at V and 3 bases at J, with 16 bases in the middle. The CDR3 is 16 residues long. Germline values: CDR1 LGHDT, CDR2 YNNKEL (reference sequence).

In the case of this clone: A much bigger clone sits one base away, suggesting this may be a read error. V gene TRBV7-6 combines with J gene TRBJ2-2; 7 bases map to TRBD2. Germline CDR1 is SGHVS and CDR2 is FNYEAQ. V lost 7 bases, J lost 4 bases, and 9 bases stayed unmatched. The CDR3 is 15 residues long. The CDR3 sequence is CASILGSGGTGELFF. The CDR3 DNA reads as TGTGCCAGCATCTTGGGGTCGGGAGGCACCGGGGAGCTGTTTTTT. Full variable domain (outside the CDR3, taken from reference TRBV7-6 and TRBJ2-2): GAGVSQSPRYKVTKRGQDVALRCDPISGHVSLYWYRQALGQGPEFLTYFNYEAQQDKSGLPNDRFSAERPEGSISTLTIQRTEQRDSAMYRCASILGSGGTGELFFGEGSRLTVL.

There are many counts of this clone. The V call is TRBV12-5, the J call TRBJ1-5; D not certain. Germline CDR1 is LGHNT and CDR2 is FRNRAP. Trimming shortened V by 3 bases and J by 9 bases, and 12 bases separated the two germline ends. The CDR3 runs to 13 residues. The CDR3 sequence is CASGLEPFGPQHF. The DNA for the CDR3 is TGTGCTAGTGGTTTAGAACCTTTCGGGCCCCAGCATTTT.

J is TRBJ2-7 and V is TRBV6-2 or TRBV6-3, with D perhaps TRBD1 (6 bases). V shed 10 bases and J shed 5 bases, with 21 bases lying between them. Germline-derived CDR1 and CDR2 are MNHEY and SVGEGT. The CDR3 runs to 14 residues. CDR3 in amino acids: CATRDPVQGNEQYF. The CDR3 DNA reads as TGTGCCACCAGGGACCCGGTACAGGGAAACGAGCAGTACTTC.

This clone was found many times. The chain links TRBV29-1 to TRBJ2-2, with D unclear. Trimming took off 6 bases at V and 3 bases at J, with 14 bases between the two ends. Germline V gives CDR1 SQVTM, CDR2 ANQGSEA. CDR3 length equals 14 residues. This chain's CDR3 is CSVQPDQYTGELFF. In DNA form, the CDR3 reads TGCAGCGTCCAACCCGACCAATACACCGGGGAGCTGTTTTTT.

Regarding this clone: This may be a read error: a much more frequent sequence differs by one nucleotide. The chain uses TRBV7-9 and TRBJ2-7, with D possibly matching TRBD2 (6 bases). Trimming took 11 bases from V and 0 from J, leaving 14 bases between them. This CDR3 is built from 13 residues. CDR1 is SEHNR and CDR2 is FQNEAQ in the germline V gene (reference sequence). The CDR3 DNA reads as TGTGCCGGGAGTGCTAGCGTCTCCTACGAGCAGTACTTC. It translates to CAGSASVSYEQYF.

This clone was found many times. This chain joins TRBV7-8 and TRBJ2-3; D ambiguous. V shed 5 bases and J shed 2 bases, with 20 bases lying between them. The CDR3 is made up of 17 amino acids. Germline V CDR1 and CDR2: SGHVS, FQNEAQ. CDR3 coding DNA: TGTGCCAGCAGCAGGGCGGCCCTCAGATTTTTCACAGATACGCAGTATTTT. This gives the protein CASSRAALRFFTDTQYF. Full variable domain (outside the CDR3, taken from reference TRBV7-8 and TRBJ2-3): GAGVSQSPRYKVAKRGQDVALRCDPISGHVSLFWYQQALGQGPEFLTYFQNEAQLDKSGLPSDRFFAERPEGSVSTLKIQRTQQEDSAVYLCASSRAALRFFTDTQYFGPGTRLTVL.

This clone was picked up many times. The rearrangement joins TRBV10-3 to TRBJ2-2; D remains ambiguous. V gave up 5 bases and J gave up 4 bases, with 8 bases separating them. Germline V gene lookup returns CDR1 ENHRY and CDR2 SYGVKD. The CDR3 covers 13 residues. CDR3 DNA: TGTGCCATCAGTCGACTTCTCACCGGGGAGCTGTTTTTT. The encoded protein is CAISRLLTGELFF.

This clone was found many times. V and J are TRBV24-1 and TRBJ2-1; D assignment may be TRBD1 or TRBD2 (6 bases each). Trimming shortened V by 0 bases and J by 6 bases, and 8 bases separated the two germline ends. Germline CDR1 is KGHDR and CDR2 is SFDVKD. There are 14 residues in the CDR3. CDR3 sequence reads: CATSDLGGLNEQFF. DNA of the CDR3: TGTGCCACCAGTGATTTGGGGGGGCTCAATGAGCAGTTCTTC.

In its sample, this clone was seen many times. The chain joins TRBV6-2 or TRBV6-3 to TRBJ1-1; D uncertain. The length of the CDR3 is 14 residues. The germline gives CDR1 MNHEY, CDR2 SVGEGT. Trimming stripped 7 bases from V and 9 bases from J, with 21 bases between. CDR3 in DNA: TGTGCCAGCACGCATGAGATCGGACGGGATAAAGCTTTCTTT. Protein: CASTHEIGRDKAFF.

This clone was observed many times. This chain joins TRBV5-6 and TRBJ2-1; D gene uncertain. Trimming took 1 base from V and 6 from J, leaving 11 bases between them. The CDR3 extends over 14 amino acids. Germline CDR1 SGHDT, CDR2 YYEEEE. The CDR3 DNA follows: TGTGCCAGCAGCTTGTACGGTTCCGGCAATGAGCAGTTCTTC. As protein: CASSLYGSGNEQFF.

This clone was observed many times. The V and J genes are TRBV7-2 and TRBJ1-4; D is unclear. V lost 5 bases and J lost 7, with 14 bases in between. The CDR3 covers 14 residues. CDR1 is SGHTA and CDR2 is FQGNSA in the germline V gene. CDR3 DNA sequence: TGTGCCAGCAGCCAGACCCTTTACGGTGAAAAACTGTTTTTT. This codes for CASSQTLYGEKLFF.

This clone was seen repeatedly, ten times or more. The chain employs TRBV7-6 and TRBJ2-1; TRBD2 is a possible D gene (5 bases). Trimming stripped 0 bases from V and 5 bases from J, with 8 bases between. Germline lookup yields CDR1 SGHVS and CDR2 FNYEAQ. The CDR3 consists of 14 residues. DNA of the CDR3: TGTGCCAGCAGCTTAGCCGGGGAGCACAATGAGCAGTTCTTC. Amino acids: CASSLAGEHNEQFF.